This is a list of T cell receptor beta chains from one sample in a study of blood T cell repertoires in COVID-19. Libraries were prepared by immunoSEQ multiplex PCR; TCRdb keeps only in-frame clonotypes and omits some of them. The sample records around 250,000 clones, 80% to 90% being singletons. The specimen was peripheral blood. The receptor set was obtained from a woman in her seventies with COVID-19, enrolled during active disease. The CDR3 runs from the conserved cysteine through the conserved F or W. Fields, in order: J gene, V gene, clone size, D gene, CDR3 DNA, CDR3 protein. A D gene is named only where the DNA matches it firmly. The size entry is marked missing in some rows and otherwise reads once, few, many or a size class.

j_gene: TRBJ2-2
v_gene: TRBV7-8
abundance: .
d_gene: TRBD2
CDR3nt: TGTGCCAGCAGCTTACGACTAGCGGGATCATCCGGGGAGCTGTTTTTT
CDR3aa: CASSLRLAGSSGELFF

j_gene: TRBJ1-2
v_gene: TRBV10-3
abundance: .
d_gene: .
CDR3nt: TGTGCCATCGGGAGTTTGGGCACGGGAGGTGGCTACACCTTC
CDR3aa: CAIGSLGTGGGYTF

j_gene: TRBJ1-2
v_gene: TRBV5-5
abundance: few
d_gene: .
CDR3nt: TGTGCCAGCAGCCGGACCGCAGGGGCGTTGGACTATGGCTACACCTTC
CDR3aa: CASSRTAGALDYGYTF

j_gene: TRBJ2-4
v_gene: TRBV6-5
abundance: .
d_gene: TRBD1
CDR3nt: TGTGCCAGCAGTACGACAGGGTCGGGCATTCAGTACTTC
CDR3aa: CASSTTGSGIQYF

j_gene: TRBJ1-4
v_gene: TRBV23-1
abundance: .
d_gene: .
CDR3nt: TGCGCCAGCCCGGCAGGGGTGGATGAAAAACTGTTTTTT
CDR3aa: CASPAGVDEKLFF

j_gene: TRBJ1-2
v_gene: TRBV18
abundance: .
d_gene: TRBD1
CDR3nt: TGTGCCAGCTCCCCCGAGGGGGCGGGCTACACCTTC
CDR3aa: CASSPEGAGYTF

j_gene: TRBJ2-2
v_gene: TRBV9
abundance: .
d_gene: TRBD1
CDR3nt: TGTGCCAGCAGCGCGCCCGGGGACAGGAACACCGGGGAGCTGTTTTTT
CDR3aa: CASSAPGDRNTGELFF

j_gene: TRBJ1-1
v_gene: TRBV18
abundance: few
d_gene: .
CDR3nt: TGTGCCAGCTCACCGACAGTGAACACTGAAGCTTTCTTT
CDR3aa: CASSPTVNTEAFF

j_gene: TRBJ1-1
v_gene: TRBV4-2
abundance: .
d_gene: .
CDR3nt: TGTGCCAGCAGCCAAGTGGCAACAGAAGCTTTCTTT
CDR3aa: CASSQVATEAFF

j_gene: TRBJ1-2
v_gene: TRBV6-5
abundance: .
d_gene: .
CDR3nt: TGTGCCAGCAGGGCGACGGGACTGAACTATGGCTACACCTTC
CDR3aa: CASRATGLNYGYTF

j_gene: TRBJ2-5
v_gene: TRBV6-5
abundance: .
d_gene: .
CDR3nt: TGTGCCAGCAGACGGGGACTGTGGGGCCAAGAGACCCAGTACTTC
CDR3aa: CASRRGLWGQETQYF

j_gene: TRBJ2-2
v_gene: TRBV19
abundance: .
d_gene: TRBD2
CDR3nt: TGTGCCAGTACTCTCGCGGGAGGGCCTTCCGGGGAGCTGTTTTTT
CDR3aa: CASTLAGGPSGELFF

j_gene: TRBJ1-2
v_gene: TRBV4-3
abundance: .
d_gene: .
CDR3nt: TGCGCCAGCAGCTCCGACGGGAATTATGGCTACACCTTC
CDR3aa: CASSSDGNYGYTF

j_gene: TRBJ2-7
v_gene: TRBV11-2
abundance: .
d_gene: TRBD1
CDR3nt: TGTGCCAGCAGCTTAGATCCCGGACAGGGGTACGAGCAGTACTTC
CDR3aa: CASSLDPGQGYEQYF

j_gene: TRBJ1-1
v_gene: TRBV15
abundance: .
d_gene: .
CDR3nt: TGTGCCACCAGCAGAGTTTCAGGGGACCACAAAGCTTTCTTT
CDR3aa: CATSRVSGDHKAFF

j_gene: TRBJ1-3
v_gene: TRBV9
abundance: .
d_gene: .
CDR3nt: TGTGCCAGCAGCGCGGGACACAACTCTGGAAACACCATATATTTT
CDR3aa: CASSAGHNSGNTIYF

j_gene: TRBJ2-1
v_gene: TRBV2
abundance: .
d_gene: .
CDR3nt: TGTGCCAGCAGTGTGGAGGTGACAAATGAGCAGTTCTTC
CDR3aa: CASSVEVTNEQFF